This TCR beta chain originates from a study of blood T cell repertoires in COVID-19. The overall study: From the United States, Italy and Spain came samples of acute and convalescent COVID-19. In each case, the material was cDNA or gDNA derived from T cells, B-cell-depleted T cells, or PBMCs.

Patients in Seattle were enrolled during active infection, then followed longitudinally. V was shortened by 1 base and J by 3 bases, with 6 bases between the two germline ends. The CDR3 runs 13 residues. In the study's own analysis: Amplified reference gene primers provided the basis for estimating nucleated cell counts. Only in-frame clones appear in the TCRdb table, and some are missing; sequencing was by immunoSEQ multiplex PCR. V and J calls and clone size are as listed in that table; D and trimming were resolved from the DNA. Here the sample spans approximately 250,000 clones, around nine tenths being singletons.

The sample comprised peripheral blood. V and J are TRBV12-3 or TRBV12-4 and TRBJ2-5, with D possibly being TRBD1 (5 bases). The sequence derives from a woman in her seventies with COVID-19, enrolled during active disease. The CDR3 here is CASSLVGEETQYF. CDR3 bases: TGTGCCAGCAGTTTAGTAGGGGAAGAGACCCAGTACTTC.